This T cell receptor (beta chain) was identified during a study of cytomegalovirus exposure and HLA in healthy donors. Both 60 Vbeta primers and 13 Jbeta primers went into the PCR. Using immunoSEQ multiplex PCR, the repertoire was profiled, and TCRdb retains in-frame clones only, with some absent. This table holds 200,000 to 250,000 clones, about four fifths found once. About this clone: Its antigen remains unknown.

Germline values: CDR1 SGHTS, CDR2 YDEGEE. Trimming left V 0 bases short and J 7 bases short, with 2 bases between. This CDR3 comprises 11 residues. Findings and limits, study-wide: A likely sequencing artifact accounted for one observed cluster of highly shared sequence variants. Presence/absence analyses took donor sequencing depth as roughly uniform.

Sequencing was carried out using PBMCs. The sequence was obtained from a man aged 30 to 45 in good health and CMV-seronegative. V gene TRBV5-8 combines with J gene TRBJ2-1; D is ambiguous. In DNA, the CDR3 is TGTGCCAGCAGCTTGGCAAATGAGCAGTTCTTC. It yields the protein CASSLANEQFF.